Listed below are T cell receptor beta chains from one sample, sequenced in a study of CD4 and CD8 cells across lung adenocarcinoma regions. TCRdb re-analysed the PCR reads in MiXCR, keeping a single row per CDR3 protein. The sample consists of some 10,000 distinct CDR3 sequences, around half of them appearing once. The sequencing input was CD8+ T cells from the margin of a lung tumor. These receptors were obtained from a female donor with lung adenocarcinoma. The CD4 and CD8 labels of this study may be unreliable. The CDR3 runs from the conserved cysteine through the conserved F or W. The order of the fields is V gene, clone size, J gene, D gene, CDR3 DNA, CDR3 protein. D genes are given only for firm matches. A row's size may be missing; if present it is once, few, many or a size class.

v_gene: TRBV10-3; abundance: .; j_gene: TRBJ2-1; d_gene: .; CDR3nt: TGTGCCATCAGTCTTGGCAATGAGCAGTTCTTC; CDR3aa: CAISLGNEQFF
v_gene: TRBV6-1; abundance: few; j_gene: TRBJ1-2; d_gene: .; CDR3nt: TGTGCCAGCAGTCCGGCCACCTTCGGGGGCTACACCTTC; CDR3aa: CASSPATFGGYTF
v_gene: TRBV10-2; abundance: medium-sized; j_gene: TRBJ2-5; d_gene: TRBD2; CDR3nt: TGCGCCAGCAGTGAGAGTAGCGGGCAAGAGACCCAGTACTTC; CDR3aa: CASSESSGQETQYF
v_gene: TRBV27; abundance: .; j_gene: TRBJ2-1; d_gene: TRBD2; CDR3nt: TGTGCCAGCAGGGCGACCGGACTAGCGGGGGGGCCCGATGAGCAGTTCTTC; CDR3aa: CASRATGLAGGPDEQFF
v_gene: TRBV6-1; abundance: large; j_gene: TRBJ2-7; d_gene: .; CDR3nt: TGTGCCAGCAAACTATCGGACCGATACTACGAGCAGTACTTC; CDR3aa: CASKLSDRYYEQYF
v_gene: TRBV27; abundance: .; j_gene: TRBJ2-4; d_gene: .; CDR3nt: TGTGCCAGCAGTCTACGGTTACTTGACACCCAGTACTTC; CDR3aa: CASSLRLLDTQYF
v_gene: TRBV20-1; abundance: .; j_gene: TRBJ2-1; d_gene: TRBD2; CDR3nt: TGCAGTGCTAGAGATGTTTGGCTAGCGGGAGCCGGGGGCAATGAGCAGTTCTTC; CDR3aa: CSARDVWLAGAGGNEQFF
v_gene: TRBV28; abundance: medium-sized; j_gene: TRBJ2-3; d_gene: TRBD2; CDR3nt: TGTGCCAGCAGTTTTGTAGCGGGAACAGATACGCAGTATTTT; CDR3aa: CASSFVAGTDTQYF
v_gene: TRBV20-1; abundance: once; j_gene: TRBJ2-3; d_gene: .; CDR3nt: TGCAGTGCCCTACCCGCACAGAGCACAGATACGCAGTATTTT; CDR3aa: CSALPAQSTDTQYF
v_gene: TRBV5-1; abundance: .; j_gene: TRBJ1-3; d_gene: .; CDR3nt: TGCGCCAGCAGCTTGGCCATAGGAGATCCTGGAAACACCATATATTTT; CDR3aa: CASSLAIGDPGNTIYF
v_gene: TRBV6-1; abundance: many; j_gene: TRBJ1-2; d_gene: .; CDR3nt: TGTGCCAGCGGGGGGACGGAGTCATATGGCTACACCTTC; CDR3aa: CASGGTESYGYTF
v_gene: TRBV7-3; abundance: many; j_gene: TRBJ2-2; d_gene: .; CDR3nt: TGTGCCAGCAGCTTGGCCAGGGCGAACACCGGGGAGCTGTTTTTT; CDR3aa: CASSLARANTGELFF
v_gene: TRBV7-7; abundance: .; j_gene: TRBJ2-5; d_gene: TRBD1; CDR3nt: TGTGCCAGCAGGCCCGGACAGGGCGGCCAAGAGACCCAGTACTTC; CDR3aa: CASRPGQGGQETQYF
v_gene: TRBV2; abundance: .; j_gene: TRBJ2-1; d_gene: TRBD1; CDR3nt: TGTGCCAGCAGCGCCCATTGGGACAGGGAGGGGAGCGACTCCTACAATGAGCAGTTCTTC; CDR3aa: CASSAHWDREGSDSYNEQFF
v_gene: TRBV6-1; abundance: once; j_gene: TRBJ2-3; d_gene: TRBD2; CDR3nt: TGTGCCAGCAGCTCGGGGCAGACTAGCAAAAATACGCAGTATTTC; CDR3aa: CASSSGQTSKNTQYF
v_gene: TRBV27; abundance: once; j_gene: TRBJ2-3; d_gene: .; CDR3nt: TGTGCCAGCAGGGGGGGAGGGGGCGGAGGCCAAGATACGCAGTATTTT; CDR3aa: CASRGGGGGGQDTQYF
v_gene: TRBV11-2; abundance: few; j_gene: TRBJ2-1; d_gene: .; CDR3nt: TGTGCCAGCAGCTTAGGTACAGGTCCCTACAATGAGCAGTTCTTC; CDR3aa: CASSLGTGPYNEQFF
v_gene: TRBV6-1; abundance: .; j_gene: TRBJ2-5; d_gene: .; CDR3nt: TGTTCCAGGGGTGTCGGGGGCCCCCACCAAGATACCCAGTATTTC; CDR3aa: CSRGVGGPHQDTQYF
v_gene: TRBV6-5; abundance: medium-sized; j_gene: TRBJ2-5; d_gene: TRBD1; CDR3nt: TGTGCCAGCATTTTGACAGGGTTGGGGCAAGAGACCCAGTACTTC; CDR3aa: CASILTGLGQETQYF
v_gene: TRBV11-2; abundance: many; j_gene: TRBJ2-1; d_gene: .; CDR3nt: TGTGCCAGCAGCCTACGGAAGAGCTCCTACAATGAGCAGTTCTTC; CDR3aa: CASSLRKSSYNEQFF
v_gene: TRBV7-2; abundance: .; j_gene: TRBJ1-3; d_gene: .; CDR3nt: TGTGCCAGCAGCCCCACATTCTCTGGAAACACCATATATTTT; CDR3aa: CASSPTFSGNTIYF
v_gene: TRBV27; abundance: .; j_gene: TRBJ1-1; d_gene: TRBD1; CDR3nt: TGTGTCAGCAGTTTATCGACAGGGATCACTGAAGCTTTCTTT; CDR3aa: CVSSLSTGITEAFF
v_gene: TRBV27; abundance: .; j_gene: TRBJ2-3; d_gene: .; CDR3nt: TGTGCCAGCGGTCCTCCAAACACGCAGTATTTC; CDR3aa: CASGPPNTQYF
v_gene: TRBV27; abundance: .; j_gene: TRBJ2-3; d_gene: .; CDR3nt: TGTGCCAGCAGGGTGGGAGTGGGGGGAGGACAAGATACGCAGTATTTT; CDR3aa: CASRVGVGGGQDTQYF
v_gene: TRBV6-5; abundance: many; j_gene: TRBJ1-2; d_gene: .; CDR3nt: TGTGCCAGCAGTTACCGGGACCGACGAGGGGGGGGCTACACCTTC; CDR3aa: CASSYRDRRGGGYTF
v_gene: TRBV10-1; abundance: .; j_gene: TRBJ2-3; d_gene: .; CDR3nt: TGCGCCAGCAGTGAGCACGCTGTTCCCACCGATACGCAGTATTTT; CDR3aa: CASSEHAVPTDTQYF
v_gene: TRBV12-5; abundance: .; j_gene: TRBJ1-2; d_gene: .; CDR3nt: TGTGCTAGTGGTTTGGTACGGGAGTTTTCGGCTAACTATGGCTACACCTTC; CDR3aa: CASGLVREFSANYGYTF
v_gene: TRBV27; abundance: .; j_gene: TRBJ2-3; d_gene: .; CDR3nt: TGTGCCAGCAGTTTATTCGGCGGGACGGTAGATACGCAGTATTTT; CDR3aa: CASSLFGGTVDTQYF
v_gene: TRBV7-2; abundance: large; j_gene: TRBJ2-1; d_gene: TRBD2; CDR3nt: TGTGCCAGCAGCTTCTTTAGCGGGAGGGAAAATGAGCAGTTCTTC; CDR3aa: CASSFFSGRENEQFF
v_gene: TRBV27; abundance: few; j_gene: TRBJ2-2; d_gene: .; CDR3nt: TGTGCCAGCAGTTATCACGTCACCGGGGAGCTGTTTTTT; CDR3aa: CASSYHVTGELFF